This paragraph covers one T cell receptor (beta chain) sequence. Germline values: CDR1 SEHNR, CDR2 FQNEAQ (reference sequence). V lost 4 bases and J lost 10, with 14 bases in between. The length of the CDR3 is 13 residues. Source study methods: Reference gene primer amplification yielded estimated nucleated cell counts. Clones were sequenced by immunoSEQ multiplex PCR, and TCRdb holds only the in-frame ones, with some missing. That table furnishes V, J and clone size, whereas the DNA furnished D and trimming. The sample shows about 190,000 clones, around nine tenths of them seen only once. The sample originates from a study of blood T cell repertoires in COVID-19. As for the study in general: Researchers got acute and convalescent COVID-19 samples from the United States, Italy and Spain. Nucleic acid was either cDNA or gDNA, and it came from T cells, B-cell-depleted T cells, or PBMCs.

The rearrangement uses TRBV7-9 and TRBJ2-1; TRBD2 is a possible D gene (6 bases). The receptor's source is a woman between 40 and 55 years old who had recovered from COVID-19. The sequencing sample was made of peripheral blood. CDR3 DNA sequence: TGTGCCAGCAGCTCTAGGTGGCTAGCGGAGCAGTTCTTC. It specifies CASSSRWLAEQFF.